This T cell receptor beta chain is from a study of blood T cell repertoires in COVID-19. V shed 0 bases and J 0 bases; nucleotides not matched to a gene: 13. The germline CDR1 and CDR2 sequences are LGHNA and YSLEER. This CDR3 spans 20 amino acids. Only in-frame clones appear in the TCRdb table, and some are missing; sequencing was by immunoSEQ multiplex PCR. Among tens of thousands of clones listed, around 80% were seen once. Sequenced input: peripheral blood. The receptor was derived from a man aged 55 to 70 with acute or convalescent COVID-19. V is TRBV4-3 and J is TRBJ1-3; TRBD1 agrees at 8 bases. The CDR3 here is CASSQEPQGAAGLSGNTIYF. The DNA for the CDR3 is TGCGCCAGCAGCCAAGAACCCCAGGGGGCCGCGGGCCTCTCTGGAAACACCATATATTTT.